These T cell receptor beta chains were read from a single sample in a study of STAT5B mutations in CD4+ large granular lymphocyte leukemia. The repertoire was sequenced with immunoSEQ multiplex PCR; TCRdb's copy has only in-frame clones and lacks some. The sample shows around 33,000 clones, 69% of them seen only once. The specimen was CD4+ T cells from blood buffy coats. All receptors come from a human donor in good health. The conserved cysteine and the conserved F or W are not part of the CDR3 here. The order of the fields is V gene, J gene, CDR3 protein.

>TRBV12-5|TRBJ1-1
ASGSQGRAEAF
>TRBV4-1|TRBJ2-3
ASSQEINRGTDTQY
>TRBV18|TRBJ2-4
ASSLIEVRAKNIQY
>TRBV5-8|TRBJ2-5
ASSHSKRDNQETQY
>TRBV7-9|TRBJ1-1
ASSPGTGMNTEAF
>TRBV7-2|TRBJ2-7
ASSRSRDVYEQY
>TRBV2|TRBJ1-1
ASTRAGQRTEAF
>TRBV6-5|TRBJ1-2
ASSYWTGGNVGYT
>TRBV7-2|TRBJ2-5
ASSPAGRGGGETQY
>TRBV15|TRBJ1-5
ATSRDPQQGRQPQH
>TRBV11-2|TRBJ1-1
ASSLAGIQNTEAF
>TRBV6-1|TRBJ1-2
ASRLNRAYGYT
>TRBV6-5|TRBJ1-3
ASSYSRGGEQGEC
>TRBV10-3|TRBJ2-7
AISESNRPEQY
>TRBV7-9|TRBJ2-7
ASSLDYEQY
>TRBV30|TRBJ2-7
AWSVGGPIPPPY
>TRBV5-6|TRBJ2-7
ASSLDIGRGGYEQY
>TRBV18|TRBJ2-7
ASSRDSYEQY
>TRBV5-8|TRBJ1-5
ASSRGWDQPQH
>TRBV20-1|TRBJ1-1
SARYDLEAF
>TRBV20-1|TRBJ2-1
SAVWYNEQF
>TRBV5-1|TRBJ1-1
ASSPETGVMNTEAF
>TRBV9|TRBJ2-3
ASSTHLDTQY
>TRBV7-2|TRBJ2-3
ASSSSQGDTQY
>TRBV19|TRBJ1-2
ASSTPPGSNGQTNYGYT
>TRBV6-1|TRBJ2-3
ASSRTSGHTDTQY
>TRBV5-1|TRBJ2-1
ASSLLAVSYNEQF
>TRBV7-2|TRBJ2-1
ASSLPRKVSGNEQF
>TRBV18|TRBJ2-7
ASSPYTDEQY
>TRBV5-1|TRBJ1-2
ASSLAGGAGYT
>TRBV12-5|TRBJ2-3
ASGLVRDGEGRTDTQY
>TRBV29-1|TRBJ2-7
SGRHGYEQY
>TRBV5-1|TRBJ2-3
ASSSRASSDTQY